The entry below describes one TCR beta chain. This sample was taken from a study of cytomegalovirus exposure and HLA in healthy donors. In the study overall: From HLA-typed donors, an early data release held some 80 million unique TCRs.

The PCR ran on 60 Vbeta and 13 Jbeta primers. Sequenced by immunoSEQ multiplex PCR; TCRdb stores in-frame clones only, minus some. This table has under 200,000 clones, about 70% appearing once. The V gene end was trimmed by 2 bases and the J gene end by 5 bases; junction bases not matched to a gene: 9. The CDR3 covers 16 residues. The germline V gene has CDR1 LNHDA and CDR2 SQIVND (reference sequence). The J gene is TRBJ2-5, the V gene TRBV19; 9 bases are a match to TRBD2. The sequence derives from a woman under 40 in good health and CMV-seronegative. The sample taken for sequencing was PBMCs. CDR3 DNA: TGTGCCAGTAGTATAAACCCGGGACTAGCTAGGGAGACCCAGTACTTC. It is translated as CASSINPGLARETQYF.